This T cell receptor (beta chain) was captured in a study of response to subunit inactivated influenza vaccine. Study conclusions and caveats: That few new T cells are recruited by each seasonal influenza vaccination was the authors' suggestion.

V was trimmed by 6 bases and J by 8 bases, leaving 16 bases between them. Germline V CDR1 and CDR2: SGHTA, FQGNSA. This CDR3 contains 14 residues. This clonotype occurred a few times. As yet, its antigen is unknown. TCRdb analysed the RT-PCR reads with MiXCR anew, one entry per CDR3 protein. The repertoire includes 450,000 to 550,000 distinct CDR3 sequences, less than 30% of them detected once, and 1.5% to 2% sits in the top ten. The material sequenced was CD4+ T cells sorted from PBMCs, taken 5 to 6 days after vaccination. The source is a man in his fifties or sixties who received an inactivated influenza vaccine. This chain joins TRBV7-2 and TRBJ2-2, with D perhaps TRBD1 (5 bases). The CDR3 DNA is TGTGCCAGCAGTCGGACACAGACGTTAGGGGAGCTGTTTTTT. Translating it yields CASSRTQTLGELFF. The full variable domain, rest sourced from reference TRBV7-2 and TRBJ2-2, is GAGVSQSPSNKVTEKGKDVELRCDPISGHTALYWYRQSLGQGLEFLIYFQGNSAPDKSGLPSDRFSAERTGGSVSTLTIQRTQQEDSAVYLCASSRTQTLGELFFGEGSRLTVL.